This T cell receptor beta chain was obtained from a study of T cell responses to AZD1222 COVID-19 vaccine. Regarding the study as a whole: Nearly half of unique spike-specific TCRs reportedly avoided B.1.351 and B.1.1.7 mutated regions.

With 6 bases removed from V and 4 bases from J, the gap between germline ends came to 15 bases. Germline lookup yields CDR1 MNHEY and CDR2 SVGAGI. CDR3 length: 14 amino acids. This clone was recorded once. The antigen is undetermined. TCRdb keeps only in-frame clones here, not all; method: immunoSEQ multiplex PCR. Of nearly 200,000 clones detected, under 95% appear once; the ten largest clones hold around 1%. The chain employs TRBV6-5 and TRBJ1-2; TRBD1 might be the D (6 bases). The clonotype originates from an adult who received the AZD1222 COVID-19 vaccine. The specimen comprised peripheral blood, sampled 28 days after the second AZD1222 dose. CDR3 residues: CASRDGGAVYGYTF. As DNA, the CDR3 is TGTGCCAGCAGAGACGGGGGCGCGGTCTATGGCTACACCTTC.